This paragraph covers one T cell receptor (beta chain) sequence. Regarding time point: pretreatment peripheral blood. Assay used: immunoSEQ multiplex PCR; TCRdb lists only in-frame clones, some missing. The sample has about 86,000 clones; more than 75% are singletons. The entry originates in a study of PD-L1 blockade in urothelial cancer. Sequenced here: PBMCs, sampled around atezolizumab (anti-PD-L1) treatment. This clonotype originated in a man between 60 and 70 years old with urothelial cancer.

This chain's CDR3 is CATSTSRGGGEKLFF. CDR3 in DNA: TGTGCCACCAGCACTTCACGGGGAGGCGGTGAAAAACTGTTTTTT. This chain links TRBV15 with TRBJ1-4; no reliable D call. Germline CDR1 and CDR2: LNHNV and YYDKDF (reference sequence). The length of the CDR3 is 15 residues. The germline V and J ends were trimmed by 4 bases and 7 bases, with 16 bases remaining between them.